This TCR beta chain was sequenced for a study of a mutant IDH1 vaccine in newly diagnosed glioma. The time point here: week 23, last vaccination. What each vaccine dose contained was 300 ug of mutant IDH1 20-mer peptide, accompanied by topical imiquimod. Per the germline V gene, CDR1 is SGHKS and CDR2 is YYEKEE (reference sequence). The CDR3 covers 14 residues. V dropped 3 bases and J dropped 2 bases, with 9 bases sitting between them. A note on this clone: Its antigen remains unidentified. This CDR3 is also generated by other DNA sequences in the sample.

Measured with immunoSEQ multiplex PCR; TCRdb has only the in-frame clones, and not every one. The sample holds tens of thousands of clones, around 90% seen once. The source is a man aged 50-60 years with glioma. The source was PBMCs, collected from a glioma patient whose treatment included an IDH1 peptide vaccine. V and J are TRBV5-5 and TRBJ1-5; perhaps TRBD1 as D (6 bases). The CDR3 here is CASSSGVGNQPQHF. DNA for the CDR3: TGTGCCAGCAGCTCAGGGGTGGGCAATCAGCCCCAGCATTTT.